The clone carrying this T cell receptor beta chain was seen repeatedly, ten times or more. The sample is drawn from a study of neurological immune-mediated disorders. V lost 2 bases and J lost 2, with 7 bases in between. Germline CDR1 is MNHEY and CDR2 is SMNVEV (reference sequence). CDR3 size: 14 residues. TCRdb analysed the 5' RACE reads with MiXCR anew, one entry per CDR3 protein. Of roughly 80,000 distinct CDR3 sequences in the sample, 10% were seen once. V usage is TRBV27 and J usage is TRBJ1-5, with D maybe TRBD1 (6 bases). The source material was PBMCs. This receptor was obtained from a man aged 35-49 years in good health. CDR3: CASSLGGGNQPQHF. The CDR3 bases are TGTGCCAGCAGTTTAGGGGGCGGCAATCAGCCCCAGCATTTT.